Listed below are T cell receptor beta chains from one sample, sequenced in a study of shared clonotypes between healthy human individuals. The table came from immunoSEQ multiplex PCR; TCRdb's copy has only in-frame clones and leaves some out. The sample has around 500,000 clones, less than 80% seen once. The sequenced material came from PBMCs. The receptor set was obtained from a woman between 40 and 50 years old in good health. Some clones in this sample may be carry-over from other donors' samples. Each CDR3 is given with its conserved first and last residue. Each record gives: clone size, J gene, V gene, D gene, CDR3 protein, CDR3 DNA. A D gene is named only where the DNA matches it firmly. The size field is filled for only some rows; it gives once, few, many or a size class.

>NA|TRBJ2-7|TRBV29-1|TRBD1
CSVGTGPWEQYF
TGCAGCGTAGGGACAGGCCCGTGGGAGCAGTACTTC
>few|TRBJ1-4|TRBV15|NA
CATSRDARTDSNEKLFF
TGTGCCACCAGCAGAGACGCCCGGACAGACTCTAATGAAAAACTGTTTTTT
>NA|TRBJ1-4|TRBV28|NA
CASLGWGATNEKLFF
TGTGCCAGCTTGGGGTGGGGGGCAACTAATGAAAAACTGTTTTTT
>few|TRBJ2-3|TRBV10-1|TRBD2
CASSESGLAPGDTQYF
TGCGCCAGCAGTGAGTCCGGACTAGCCCCGGGTGATACGCAGTATTTT
>NA|TRBJ1-1|TRBV18|NA
CASSPLNTITEAFF
TGTGCCAGCTCACCCCTTAACACGATAACTGAAGCTTTCTTT
>NA|TRBJ2-2|TRBV6-1|NA
CATVRDNTGELFF
TGTGCCACCGTGCGTGACAACACCGGGGAGCTGTTTTTT
>NA|TRBJ2-2|TRBV6-5|NA
CASKDTNTGELFF
TGTGCCAGCAAGGACACCAACACCGGGGAGCTGTTTTTT
>NA|TRBJ2-1|TRBV30|TRBD2
CAWKQAGGPSYNEQFF
TGTGCCTGGAAGCAAGCGGGAGGCCCTTCCTACAATGAGCAGTTCTTC
>NA|TRBJ2-1|TRBV28|TRBD2
CASSFYSGGRVF
TGTGCCAGCAGTTTTTACAGCGGGGGCAGGGTCTTC
>NA|TRBJ1-5|TRBV11-2|NA
CASSLSGGSNQPQHF
TGTGCCAGCAGCCTATCTGGGGGTAGCAATCAGCCCCAGCATTTT
>NA|TRBJ2-7|TRBV7-2|NA
CASSLASQDYEQYF
TGTGCCAGCAGCTTAGCGTCGCAGGACTACGAGCAGTACTTC
>NA|TRBJ1-1|TRBV11-2|NA
CASSLERNTEAFF
TGTGCCAGCAGCTTAGAGAGAAACACTGAAGCTTTCTTT
>few|TRBJ2-1|TRBV20-1|NA
CSAVSVEQFF
TGCAGTGCTGTCTCTGTAGAGCAGTTCTTC
>few|TRBJ1-1|TRBV4-1|NA
CASSQVEKRGPEAFF
TGCGCCAGCAGCCAAGTGGAGAAACGGGGGCCTGAAGCTTTCTTT
>NA|TRBJ2-3|TRBV9|TRBD2
CASSVGAGKDTQYF
TGTGCCAGCAGCGTAGGAGCGGGAAAAGATACGCAGTATTTT
>few|TRBJ1-4|TRBV5-1|NA
CASSFNSNEKLFF
TGCGCCAGCAGCTTCAACAGTAATGAAAAACTGTTTTTT
>NA|TRBJ2-7|TRBV7-2|TRBD2
CASSPTSGRASEQYF
TGTGCCAGCAGCCCGACTAGCGGGAGGGCCTCCGAGCAGTACTTC
>NA|TRBJ2-7|TRBV28|NA
CASSLSGVLSYEQYF
TGTGCCAGCAGTTTATCAGGGGTCCTCTCCTACGAGCAGTACTTC
>NA|TRBJ2-1|TRBV4-2|TRBD2
CASSQATSGRTEQFF
TGTGCCAGCAGCCAAGCAACTAGCGGGAGGACTGAGCAGTTCTTC
>NA|TRBJ2-1|TRBV27|TRBD1
CASRTGGSGNEQFF
TGTGCCAGCAGGACAGGGGGGAGTGGGAATGAGCAGTTCTTC
>NA|TRBJ1-2|TRBV9|NA
CASSTSEGSYGYTF
TGTGCCAGCAGCACCTCCGAGGGGTCCTATGGCTACACCTTC
>many|TRBJ1-3|TRBV7-2|NA
CASSLSWGGSTGNTIYF
TGTGCCAGCAGCTTAAGCTGGGGGGGCAGTACTGGAAACACCATATATTTT
>NA|TRBJ1-1|TRBV29-1|NA
CSVEGETEAFF
TGCAGCGTGGAGGGGGAAACTGAAGCTTTCTTT
>once|TRBJ1-5|TRBV28|NA
CASRTYSNQPQHF
TGTGCCAGCAGAACTTATAGCAATCAGCCCCAGCATTTT
>once|TRBJ1-1|TRBV7-8|NA
CASSTQGGTEAFF
TGTGCCAGCAGCACTCAAGGGGGGACTGAAGCTTTCTTT
>NA|TRBJ2-1|TRBV11-3|TRBD2
CASSKGLAGGYEQFF
TGTGCCAGCAGCAAAGGACTAGCGGGAGGTTATGAGCAGTTCTTC
>NA|TRBJ1-2|TRBV19|TRBD1
CASSISTGDESNYGYTF
TGTGCCAGTAGTATAAGTACAGGGGACGAATCTAACTATGGCTACACCTTC
>NA|TRBJ2-7|TRBV9|NA
CASSVDQGRYEQYF
TGTGCCAGCAGCGTAGACCAGGGGCGCTACGAGCAGTACTTC
>few|TRBJ1-2|TRBV28|NA
CASTQGLSGYTF
TGTGCCAGCACCCAGGGACTCAGTGGCTACACCTTC
>NA|TRBJ2-7|TRBV27|NA
CARRGDKSQVGF
TGTGCCAGAAGGGGGGACAAATCGCAGGTGGGCTTC